This TCR beta chain came from a study of blood T cell repertoires in COVID-19. Turning to the study itself: Nucleic acid was either cDNA or gDNA, and it came from T cells, B-cell-depleted T cells, or PBMCs.

Original handling: Reference gene primers were amplified, and this amplification served to estimate nucleated cell counts. Data came from immunoSEQ multiplex PCR; TCRdb stores just in-frame clones and leaves some out. V, J and clone size are taken as reported in that table, and D and trimming were inferred from the DNA itself. The sample lists about 88,000 clones, roughly 90% occurring once. Looked up from germline, CDR1 is SGHNT and CDR2 is YENEEA. Trimming pared 1 base from V and 9 bases from J, leaving 4 bases between. The length of the CDR3 is 10 residues. The sample was peripheral blood. The chain couples TRBV11-3 to TRBJ2-7; no reliable D call. This receptor was identified in a man aged 60 to 75 with acute or convalescent COVID-19. CDR3 bases: TGTGCCAGCAGCTTAGGGAGGCAGTACTTC. Translating gives CASSLGRQYF.